The sample holds a few counts of the clone carrying this T cell receptor beta chain. Semi-nested PCR with Nested Universal Primer A followed constant-region reverse priming of full-length variable regions. MiXCR was run by TCRdb on the 5' RACE reads, yielding one entry per CDR3 protein. The table records approximately 31,000 distinct CDR3 sequences, approximately 30% of them present only once. The germline gives CDR1 MNHEY, CDR2 SVGEGT. V was pared by 6 bases and J by 5 bases, with 12 bases of the junction left unmatched. This CDR3 has 15 residues. The material sequenced was naive CD4+ T cells sorted from a lymph node. Described subset: naive CD4+ T cells, CD4+CD45RA+CD25-. This chain connects TRBV6-2 or TRBV6-3 to TRBJ2-5; TRBD2 matches 7 bases. The receptor comes from a female donor with breast cancer. CDR3 nucleotides: TGTGCCAGCAGCCTAGCGGCCTCGGAGTGGGAGACCCAGTACTTC. Translation: CASSLAASEWETQYF.